This T cell receptor beta chain was captured by sequencing in a study of blood T cells in healthy people across ages. The CDR3 extends over 15 amino acids. Using a J-beta primer mix together with a sample-barcoded 5' primer, a second PCR was run for 7 to 11 cycles. A 12-random-nucleotide template-switch adaptor tagged each cDNA molecule. TCRdb fed the 5' RACE reads into MiXCR, producing one record per CDR3 protein. Here the sample spans about 720,000 distinct CDR3 sequences, approximately 21% being singletons. A word on this clonotype: Its target is not known.

Regarding the study as a whole: Diversity of TCR beta per million T cells declined in a roughly linear way with age. Higher diversity, along with more naive CD4+ cells, distinguished long-lived donors from aged donors. Shifts in expanded clonotypes may have been confounded by donor CMV status, which was unknown.

V and J are TRBV12-3 or TRBV12-4 and TRBJ2-5; a weak D match, TRBD1 (7 bases). The DNA end is a closer match to TRBJ2-1, so the J assignment may be wrong. The receptor's source is a man aged 70-80 years in good health. The sample comprised blood. The CDR3 DNA is TGTGCCAGCAGTCGACAGGGACTTCCATCGAATGAGCAGTTCTTC. Protein product: CASSRQGLPSNEQFF.